One and the same sample provided the 2 T cell receptor beta chains below, sequenced in a study of OX40 agonist ivuxolimab in advanced cancers. TCRdb's table, derived via immunoSEQ multiplex PCR, lists solely in-frame clones and lacks some. The sample has over 90,000 clones, 85% to 90% seen once. The material sequenced was CD4+ or CD8+ T cells sorted from blood, taken in a trial of the OX40 agonist ivuxolimab. The source is an adult with an advanced solid tumor such as melanoma, head and neck, liver or kidney cancer.

The chain carries TRBV5-1 and TRBJ1-4, with 7 nucleotides matching TRBD1. This CDR3 region has 14 residues. Trimming took 6 bases from V and 0 from J; bases not matched to a gene: 2. The germline gives CDR1 SGHRS, CDR2 YFSETQ. The CDR3 bases are TGCGCCAGCACAGGGGGAGCAACTAATGAAAAACTGTTTTTT. Protein: CASTGGATNEKLFF.

V gene TRBV30 combines with J gene TRBJ2-1, with TRBD2 identical over 9 bases. The germline gives CDR1 GTSNPN, CDR2 SVGIG (reference sequence). The J segment lost 12 bases and the V segment lost 0 bases, leaving 9 bases of the junction unmatched. The CDR3 contains 14 residues. The CDR3 DNA reads TGTGCCTGGAGTGTCAATTTAGCGGGAGTAGCGCAGTTCTTC. Amino acid sequence: CAWSVNLAGVAQFF.